These 22 T cell receptor beta chains originate from one sample sequenced in a study of neurological immune-mediated disorders. One entry per CDR3 protein, called by TCRdb with MiXCR from the 5' RACE reads. Among approximately 41,000 distinct CDR3 sequences listed, about 14% were seen once. The sequenced sample was CD4+ T cells from blood. These receptor sequences come from a woman aged 55-70 years with HTLV-1-associated myelopathy (HAM/TSP).

This clonotype was seen at least ten times. The chain joins TRBV5-1 to TRBJ2-7, with 8 bases that match TRBD2. CDR3 length: 13 amino acids. V was clipped by 4 bases and J by 6 bases; unmatched bases: 6. CDR1 and CDR2 (germline): SGHRS, YFSETQ. The CDR3 sequence is CASSTGLAGEQYF. The CDR3 DNA sequence: TGCGCCAGCAGCACTGGACTAGCTGGCGAGCAGTACTTC. Full variable domain (missing parts from reference TRBV5-1 and TRBJ2-7): KAGVTQTPRYLIKTRGQQVTLSCSPISGHRSVSWYQQTPGQGLQFLFEYFSETQRNKGNFPGRFSGRQFSNSRSEMNVSTLELGDSALYLCASSTGLAGEQYFGPGTRLTVT.

This clonotype was seen repeatedly, ten times or more. The V and J genes are TRBV4-1 and TRBJ1-5, with 7 nucleotides matching TRBD1. The CDR3 extends over 15 amino acids. Trimming took 6 bases from V and 6 from J; bases not matched to a gene: 11. The germline gives CDR1 MGHRA, CDR2 YSYEKL. Here the CDR3 reads CASSPTGPLLQPQHF. For the CDR3, the DNA is TGCGCCAGCAGTCCGACAGGGCCCCTCCTTCAGCCCCAGCATTTT.

The sample holds many counts of this clonotype. V and J are TRBV20-1 and TRBJ1-1; weak D call: TRBD1 (6 bases). V lost 5 bases and J 1 base, leaving 20 bases between the germline ends. Germline CDR1 DFQATT, CDR2 SNEGSKA (reference sequence). This CDR3 has 16 residues. CDR3 sequence reads: CSAAARGEVWNTEAFF. CDR3 DNA: TGCAGTGCTGCCGCCAGGGGAGAAGTGTGGAACACTGAAGCTTTCTTT.

The table lists this clonotype with many counts. The gene calls are TRBV20-1 and TRBJ2-3, with 8 bases lining up with TRBD2. This CDR3 contains 15 residues. Per the germline V gene, CDR1 is DFQATT and CDR2 is SNEGSKA (reference sequence). V lost 6 bases and J lost 3; bases outside the gene matches: 11. The CDR3 DNA reads as TGCAGTGCGCCCGCCGGGGGGGGGTATACAGATACGCAGTATTTT. Protein product: CSAPAGGGYTDTQYF.

The rearrangement uses TRBV5-1 and TRBJ2-7, with 10 bases identical to TRBD1. V was clipped by 0 bases and J by 6 bases; unmatched bases: 6. CDR1 SGHRS and CDR2 YFSETQ come from the germline V gene. This CDR3 has 15 amino acids. CDR3 sequence reads: CASSLDVDRGGEQYF. The DNA of the CDR3 is TGCGCCAGCAGCTTGGACGTGGACAGGGGGGGCGAGCAGTACTTC.

This clonotype was counted ten times or more. V and J are TRBV7-8 and TRBJ1-1; D is ambiguous. CDR1 is SGHVS, CDR2 FQNEAQ, per germline. Trimming removed 2 bases at V and 0 bases at J, with 10 bases between. There are 15 residues in the CDR3. The CDR3 region has the DNA TGTGCCAGCAGCTTAATGGATGGGATGAACACTGAAGCTTTCTTT. This encodes CASSLMDGMNTEAFF.

This clonotype was observed at least ten times. This rearrangement joins TRBV7-9 to TRBJ2-1; TRBD1 matches 10 bases. Trimming took 4 bases from V and 5 from J; bases not matched to a gene: 11. The germline CDR1 and CDR2 sequences are SEHNR and FQNEAQ (reference sequence). CDR3 length: 17 amino acids. The CDR3 sequence is CASSSSRDRGWDNEQFF. DNA for the CDR3: TGTGCCAGCAGCTCATCCCGGGACAGGGGATGGGACAATGAGCAGTTCTTC.

This clonotype was observed at least ten times. The chain uses TRBV2 and TRBJ1-2; 10 positions match TRBD1. Germline values: CDR1 SNHLY, CDR2 FYNNEI. The CDR3 contains 15 residues. The trim removed 6 bases at V and 6 bases at J, leaving 10 bases unmatched. CDR3 in amino acids: CASRPRTGGIDGYTF. CDR3 DNA sequence: TGTGCCAGCAGACCCCGGACAGGGGGGATCGATGGCTACACCTTC.

This clonotype was recorded at least ten times. The chain employs TRBV6-5 and TRBJ1-3; D perhaps matches TRBD1 (5 bases). V gave up 2 bases and J gave up 0 bases, with 14 bases separating them. The germline gives CDR1 MNHEY, CDR2 SVGAGI. The CDR3 consists of 17 residues. As DNA, the CDR3 is TGTGCCAGCAGTTACGGAGCCCCAGGGATCTCTGGAAACACCATATATTTT. Translation gives CASSYGAPGISGNTIYF.

The sample holds many counts of this clonotype. The rearrangement uses TRBV5-1 and TRBJ2-3; 10 bases are a match to TRBD2. Germline V gene lookup returns CDR1 SGHRS and CDR2 YFSETQ. V was clipped by 4 bases and J by 9 bases; unmatched bases: 11. The CDR3 contains 15 residues. The CDR3 sequence is CASSPSGGGEMTQYF. Written as DNA, the CDR3 is TGCGCCAGCAGCCCAAGCGGGGGGGGCGAAATGACGCAGTATTTT.

A word on this clonotype: A much larger clonotype is one base distant, so this may be a read error. V is TRBV20-1 and J is TRBJ2-3; no firm D call. The CDR3 runs 12 residues. Trimming removed 4 bases from V and 6 bases from J, with 11 bases in between. Germline-derived CDR1 and CDR2 are DFQATT and SNEGSKA (reference sequence). The CDR3 reads CSAIETADTQYF. The CDR3 DNA reads TGCAGTGCTATAGAGACGGCGGATACGCAGTATTTT.

This clonotype was recorded many times. The chain links TRBV5-1 to TRBJ2-5; D not certain. CDR3 length: 13 amino acids. Germline V gives CDR1 SGHRS, CDR2 YFSETQ. Trimming left V 4 bases short and J 5 bases short, with 12 bases between. The DNA for the CDR3 is TGCGCCAGCAGCCCCCGGACCAGGGAGACCCAGTACTTC. This sequence encodes CASSPRTRETQYF.

This clonotype showed up many times. The V call is TRBV7-9, the J call TRBJ2-1; D call uncertain. The V gene's germline CDR1 is SEHNR and CDR2 FQNEAQ (reference sequence). Trimming pared 4 bases from V and 6 bases from J, leaving 16 bases between. The CDR3 totals 15 residues. In nucleotides, the CDR3 is TGTGCCAGCAGCTCCGGCCTAGATGGCGTCAATGAGCAGTTCTTC. Translation: CASSSGLDGVNEQFF.

This clonotype showed up many times. This chain joins TRBV13 and TRBJ2-7; 12 nucleotides match TRBD2. Germline CDR1 is PRHDT and CDR2 is FYEKMQ (reference sequence). The CDR3 consists of 16 residues. V gave up 0 bases and J gave up 3 bases; unmatched junction bases: 3. The CDR3 reads CASSLGGLAGYYEQYF. In DNA form, the CDR3 reads TGTGCCAGCAGCTTAGGTGGACTAGCGGGGTACTACGAGCAGTACTTC.

This clonotype was counted at least ten times. V is TRBV10-3 and J is TRBJ2-5; 9 nucleotides match TRBD1. V dropped 10 bases and J dropped 2; count of bases not matched to a gene: 11. Germline-derived CDR1 and CDR2 are ENHRY and SYGVKD. The CDR3 is made up of 15 amino acids. The DNA for the CDR3 is TGTGCCAGCGGACCTAACAGGGGGCTACAAGAGACCCAGTACTTC. It translates to CASGPNRGLQETQYF.

This clonotype was seen many times. The chain has TRBV7-2 and TRBJ2-3; 8 bases line up with TRBD2. Trimming took 5 bases from V and 4 from J; bases not matched to a gene: 5. The CDR3 contains 14 residues. The germline gives CDR1 SGHTA, CDR2 FQGNSA. The CDR3 nucleotides read TGTGCCAGCAGCCCGGGGGGGGCCGCAGATACGCAGTATTTT. Its translation: CASSPGGAADTQYF. The full variable domain, completed using reference TRBV7-2 and TRBJ2-3, is GAGVSQSPSNKVTEKGKDVELRCDPISGHTALYWYRQSLGQGLEFLIYFQGNSAPDKSGLPSDRFSAERTGGSVSTLTIQRTQQEDSAVYLCASSPGGAADTQYFGPGTRLTVL.

Ten or more counts support this clonotype. The chain combines TRBV20-1 with TRBJ1-1, with D uncertain. Germline loops: CDR1 DFQATT, CDR2 SNEGSKA (reference sequence). Trimming pared 3 bases from V and 3 bases from J, leaving 14 bases between. The CDR3 runs to 14 residues. In DNA form, the CDR3 reads TGCAGTGCTAGGCAAGGCCGGGGAGACACTGAAGCTTTCTTT. Its protein product is CSARQGRGDTEAFF.

This clonotype was found many times. The rearrangement uses TRBV10-3 and TRBJ2-6; D remains ambiguous. Germline-derived CDR1 and CDR2 are ENHRY and SYGVKD. The CDR3 consists of 17 residues. Trimming left V 2 bases short and J 0 bases short, with 11 bases between. CDR3 sequence reads: CAISEQTILSGANVLTF. CDR3 DNA: TGTGCCATCAGTGAGCAGACAATACTCTCTGGGGCCAACGTCCTGACTTTC.

The V and J genes are TRBV9 and TRBJ1-2, with D possibly TRBD1 on 5 matching bases. CDR1 and CDR2 (germline): SGDLS, YYNGEE. The V gene lost 3 bases and the J gene lost 3 bases, with 15 bases spanning the gap. CDR3 length equals 15 residues. The CDR3, as DNA: TGTGCCAGCAGCGATGGGGCAGGGCCAGACTATGGCTACACCTTC. It is translated as CASSDGAGPDYGYTF.

The genes are TRBV2 and TRBJ2-5; D gene unclear. The V end lost 1 base, the J end lost 2 bases, and 8 bases lay between the germline ends. Germline-derived CDR1 and CDR2 are SNHLY and FYNNEI. The CDR3 covers 14 residues. CDR3 protein: CASSEDSLQETQYF. The CDR3 DNA is TGTGCCAGCAGTGAAGACAGCTTACAAGAGACCCAGTACTTC.

This sequence joins TRBV12-3 or TRBV12-4 and TRBJ2-2, with D unclear. V was pared by 9 bases and J by 7 bases, with 6 bases between. The CDR3 runs to 10 residues. CDR3 protein: CARALGELFF. The CDR3 coding sequence is TGTGCCAGGGCCCTCGGGGAGCTGTTTTTT.

For this clonotype: Because the CDR3's place on the DNA is in doubt, the DNA is left out and the CDR3 is given as listed by TCRdb. The chain links TRBV5-1 to TRBJ1-1; TRBD1, the table's D call, was not compared with the DNA. 19 amino acids form the CDR3, both terminal residues included. Germline CDR1 SGHRS, CDR2 YFSETQ. This CDR3 is CASSLNYEQYFGPGTEAFF.